This TCR beta chain was retrieved from a study of blood T cells in healthy people across ages (dated by TCRdb to about 2015). About the full investigation: Template switching captured roughly one uniquely barcoded TCR beta cDNA molecule per two T cells in model experiments. For two donors (one aged 18 to 29 and one aged 80 or older), the study analyzed two additional independent replicas of 1 million unique cDNA reads from the same blood draw. Age-related changes in TCR beta repertoire diversity were measured in the study by deep sequencing normalized with unique cDNA molecular identifiers. The donors were divided into four age groups: young (average approximately 15 years), middle-aged (almost 40), aged (about 62) and long-lived (about 90). Donors of different ages were randomly distributed across sequencing lanes to avoid experimental bias.

Comments on this clonotype: Its antigen has not been determined. Qualities for individual bases were not recorded, and no much larger clone is one base off.

Preparation of the library involved 5' RACE. Sequenced using an Illumina HiSeq 2500. A second roughly 6 to 12 cycle PCR used a sample-barcoded 5' primer and a J-beta primer mix. Each TCR beta cDNA molecule received a unique molecular identifier from a template-switch 5' adaptor carrying 12 random nucleotides. At least 2.5 million CDR3-containing paired-end reads were obtained from each sample. First-strand cDNA synthesis was performed from all RNA using the Mint cDNA synthesis kit, with priming by a TRBC-specific oligonucleotide. Following uracil-DNA glycosylase treatment, all cDNA underwent a first 18-cycle PCR with the universal primers M1SS and BC2_uni_R. The paper's data handling went like this. For normalization, 1 million high-quality reads, each with a distinct molecular identifier, were randomly selected from each sample. Reads with shared molecular identifiers were discarded instead of being binned into consensus sequences. MiTCR, with a Q25 quality threshold and the strictest error-elimination algorithm, was used for CDR3 identification, clonotype clustering and error correction. A nonparametric unseen species model with Euler transformation was used to estimate a lower bound on total TCR beta diversity. TCRdb reworked the public reads: Q25 trimming with fastp, MiXCR clone assembly, productive beta chains retained. Rows matching on CDR3 protein sequence are summarized as one entry with the most common DNA and genes. TCRdb's processing, not the authors' own work, is the source of the V and J calls. The sample yields roughly 1.5 million distinct CDR3 sequences; about 45% were counted once. The top ten constitute more than 4% of the sample.

What the research found in general, with its limitations: Compared with the aged group, the long-lived group had more naive CD4+ T cells, fewer expanded clones and increased TCR diversity, suggesting age selection. Because donor CMV infection status was unknown, age-related changes in expanded clonotypes were potentially confounded. Bulk unsorted PBMC profiling prevented conclusive comparison of naive and antigen-experienced compartments. A strong correlation was found between observed TCR beta diversity and the percentage of naive T cells measured by flow cytometry. Observed TCR beta diversity per million T cells fell roughly linearly with age, and a significant reduction was already apparent by age around 39. Estimates of total diversity from one million sequenced T cells were regarded as lower bounds and underestimates.

Sequences SGHTA (CDR1) and FQGNSA (CDR2) are obtained from the germline V gene. V and J are truncated by 3 bases and 4 bases respectively, leaving an intervening sequence of 7 bases. The CDR3 numbers 13 residues from cysteine through phenylalanine. Kept here is only the CDR3 DNA, which spans 39 bases and is read in frame from base 1. Donors were 39 systemically healthy Caucasian individuals from Russia aged roughly 6 to 90 years. Each donor gave 8 to 10 milliliters of peripheral blood, collected into EDTA-treated Vacutainer tubes. PBMCs were isolated by Ficoll-Paque density-gradient centrifugation, with at least 6.5 million obtained per sample. Trizol reagent was used to extract total RNA from the PBMCs, yielding at least 5.5 micrograms per sample. For every donor, an aliquot of PBMCs went through flow cytometry to measure the percentages of naive CD45RAhigh/CD27high T cells.

Input material: blood. The receptor chain draws on TRBV7-2 and TRBJ2-1, with no reliable assignment of the D segment. This receptor was identified in a woman younger than 35 in good health. The sequenced DNA: TGTGCCAGCAGCTTCGACATGTACAATGAGCAGTTCTTC. Translation gives CASSFDMYNEQFF.